A single TCR beta chain is shown here with its context. The data were obtained in a study of control samples from healthy donors and cancer patients. Germline assignment: CDR1 MDHEN and CDR2 SYDVKM. CDR3 length: 14 residues. The V and J ends lost 6 bases and 3 bases, in that order; junction bases with no gene match: 5. Sequenced by immunoSEQ multiplex PCR; TCRdb stores in-frame clones only, minus some. This repertoire shows under 100,000 clones, 85% to 90% found once; its top ten account for about 10%. The genes are TRBV28 and TRBJ1-3; TRBD1 aligns across 7 bases. Sequencing used PBMCs. This sequence was found in a woman aged 50 to 65 with colorectal cancer. In DNA form, the CDR3 reads TGTGCCAGCAGAACCTCAGGGGGTGGAAACACCATATATTTT. It translates to CASRTSGGGNTIYF.